This TCR beta chain was observed in a study of OX40 agonist ivuxolimab in advanced cancers. Data came from immunoSEQ multiplex PCR; TCRdb stores just in-frame clones and leaves some out. Among roughly 56,000 clones, 70% to 90% were seen once, and the ten largest hold approximately 20%. Germline CDR1 SGHTS, CDR2 YDEGEE. Germline trimming cut 6 bases from V and 2 bases from J; bases unmatched to any gene: 10. The CDR3 runs 15 residues. This TCR was recovered from an adult with an advanced solid tumor such as melanoma, head and neck, liver or kidney cancer. The chain combines TRBV5-8 with TRBJ1-1, with TRBD1 identical over 7 bases. Sequenced here: CD4+ or CD8+ T cells sorted from blood, sampled in a trial of the OX40 agonist ivuxolimab. Written as DNA, the CDR3 is TGTGCCAGCAACATCCGGGACAGCCCTAACACTGAAGCTTTCTTT. This codes for CASNIRDSPNTEAFF.